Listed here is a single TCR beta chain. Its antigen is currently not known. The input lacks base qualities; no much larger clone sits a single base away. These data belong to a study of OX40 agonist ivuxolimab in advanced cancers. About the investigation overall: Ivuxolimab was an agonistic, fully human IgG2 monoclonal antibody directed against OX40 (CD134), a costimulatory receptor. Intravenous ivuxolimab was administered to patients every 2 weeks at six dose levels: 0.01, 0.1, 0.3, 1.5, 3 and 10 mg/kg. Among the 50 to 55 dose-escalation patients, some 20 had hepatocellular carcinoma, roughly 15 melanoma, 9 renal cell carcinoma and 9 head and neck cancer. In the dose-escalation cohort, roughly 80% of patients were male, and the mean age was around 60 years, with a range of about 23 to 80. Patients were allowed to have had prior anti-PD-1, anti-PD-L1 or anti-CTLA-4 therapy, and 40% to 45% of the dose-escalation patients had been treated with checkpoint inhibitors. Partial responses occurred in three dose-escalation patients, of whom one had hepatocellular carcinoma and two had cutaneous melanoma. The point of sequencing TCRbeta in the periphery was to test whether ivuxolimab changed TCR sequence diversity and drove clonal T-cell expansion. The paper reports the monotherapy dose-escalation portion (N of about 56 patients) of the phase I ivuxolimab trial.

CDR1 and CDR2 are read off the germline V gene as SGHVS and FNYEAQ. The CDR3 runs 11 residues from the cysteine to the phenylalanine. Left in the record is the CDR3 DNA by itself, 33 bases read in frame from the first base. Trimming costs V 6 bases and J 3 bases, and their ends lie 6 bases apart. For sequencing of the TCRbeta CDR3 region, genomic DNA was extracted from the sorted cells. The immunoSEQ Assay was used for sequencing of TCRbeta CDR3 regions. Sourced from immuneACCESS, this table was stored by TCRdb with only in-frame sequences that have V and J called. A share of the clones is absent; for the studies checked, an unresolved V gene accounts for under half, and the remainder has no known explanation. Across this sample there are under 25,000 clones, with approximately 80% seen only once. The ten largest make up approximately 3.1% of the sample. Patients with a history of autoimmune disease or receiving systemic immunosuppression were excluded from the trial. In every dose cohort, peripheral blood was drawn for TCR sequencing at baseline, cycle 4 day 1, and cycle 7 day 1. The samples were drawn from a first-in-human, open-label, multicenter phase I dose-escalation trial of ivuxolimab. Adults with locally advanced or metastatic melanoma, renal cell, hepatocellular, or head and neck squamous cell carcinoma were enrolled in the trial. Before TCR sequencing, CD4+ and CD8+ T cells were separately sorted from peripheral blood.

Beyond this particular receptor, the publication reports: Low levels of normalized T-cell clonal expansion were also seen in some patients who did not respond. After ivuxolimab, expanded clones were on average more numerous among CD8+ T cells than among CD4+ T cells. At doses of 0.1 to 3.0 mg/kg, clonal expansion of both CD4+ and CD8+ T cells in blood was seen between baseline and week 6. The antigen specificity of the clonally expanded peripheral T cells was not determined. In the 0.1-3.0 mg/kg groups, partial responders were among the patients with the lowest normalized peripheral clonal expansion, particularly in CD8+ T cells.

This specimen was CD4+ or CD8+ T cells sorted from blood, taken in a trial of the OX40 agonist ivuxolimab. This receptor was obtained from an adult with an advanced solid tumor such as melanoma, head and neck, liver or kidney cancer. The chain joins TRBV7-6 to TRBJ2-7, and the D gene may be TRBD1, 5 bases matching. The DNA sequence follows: TGTGCCAGCAGTGACAGCTACGAGCAGTACTTC. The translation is CASSDSYEQYF.